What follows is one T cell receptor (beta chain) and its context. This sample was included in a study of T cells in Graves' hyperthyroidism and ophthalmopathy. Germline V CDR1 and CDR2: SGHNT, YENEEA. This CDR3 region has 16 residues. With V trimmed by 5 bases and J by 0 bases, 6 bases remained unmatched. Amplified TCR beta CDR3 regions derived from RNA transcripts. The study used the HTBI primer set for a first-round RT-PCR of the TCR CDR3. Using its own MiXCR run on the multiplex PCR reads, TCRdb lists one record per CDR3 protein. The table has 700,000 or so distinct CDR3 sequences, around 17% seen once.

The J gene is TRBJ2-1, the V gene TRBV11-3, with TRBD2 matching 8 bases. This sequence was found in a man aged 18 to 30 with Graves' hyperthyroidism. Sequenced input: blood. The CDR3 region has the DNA TGTGCCAGCAGCATGACCGGGACTAGCTCCTACAATGAGCAGTTCTTC. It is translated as CASSMTGTSSYNEQFF.